Listed here are 29 T cell receptor beta chains from one sample, sequenced in a study of CXCR3-negative and CXCR3-positive naive CD8 T cells. For these receptors, no antigen is known. Study-level results: Comparison of naive cells showed more hydrophobic TRB CDR3s in CXCR3-positive than in CXCR3-negative naive cells.

UMI-tagged TRB cDNA libraries were built via 5' RACE. Reprocessing the 5' RACE reads, TCRdb reports a single entry for every CDR3 protein and omits DNA. Recorded for this sample: roughly 100,000 distinct CDR3 sequences. The sequencing input was naive CXCR3+ CD8+ T cells from blood. Subset denoted: CD45RO-CCR7+CD27+CD95- naive CD8+ T cells expressing CXCR3 (TNR3+). These receptors came from a human donor in good health. Some clones in this sample may be carry-over from other donors' samples.

This rearrangement joins TRBV29-1 to TRBJ1-2; TCRdb returns TRBD1, unconfirmable since there is no DNA. The CDR3 contains 11 residues. Germline CDR1 and CDR2: SQVTM and ANQGSEA. CDR3 region: CSVDPWNGYTF.

The chain couples TRBV29-1 to TRBJ2-7; TCRdb selects TRBD1, and the lack of DNA leaves this call unchecked. The germline gives CDR1 SQVTM, CDR2 ANQGSEA. There are 13 residues in the CDR3. The CDR3 reads CSVEIGGAYEQYF.

The V and J genes are TRBV27 and TRBJ2-7; TCRdb's D gene call, TRBD2, goes unchecked for lack of DNA. CDR3 size: 14 residues. The germline V gene has CDR1 MNHEY and CDR2 SMNVEV (reference sequence). The chain's CDR3 is CASSLGGISYEQYF.

V is TRBV7-9 and J is TRBJ2-1; the TRBD1 assignment by TCRdb is unverifiable without DNA. The CDR3 sequence is 14 residues long. The V gene's germline CDR1 is SEHNR and CDR2 FQNEAQ (reference sequence). CDR3 sequence: CASSSQDKGNEQFF.

The V gene is TRBV7-2, the J gene TRBJ2-3; with no DNA, the TCRdb D assignment of TRBD2 cannot be verified. This CDR3 has 16 residues. CDR1 is SGHTA, CDR2 FQGNSA, per germline. CDR3 region: CASSLGGPGVADTQYF.

The chain has TRBV29-1 and TRBJ2-3; TCRdb returns TRBD1, unconfirmable since there is no DNA. There are 12 residues in the CDR3. Germline loops: CDR1 SQVTM, CDR2 ANQGSEA. The CDR3 spells CSVRDGTDTQYF.

The chain couples TRBV30 to TRBJ1-1. The CDR3 contains 11 residues. CDR1 GTSNPN and CDR2 SVGIG come from the germline V gene (reference sequence). This chain's CDR3 is CACGVGTEAFF.

This chain links TRBV5-1 with TRBJ2-7. The CDR3 covers 14 residues. The germline V gene has CDR1 SGHRS and CDR2 YFSETQ. CDR3 protein: CASSLVQFSYEQYF.

This chain connects TRBV29-1 to TRBJ2-7. This CDR3 is built from 12 residues. The germline CDR1 and CDR2 sequences are SQVTM and ANQGSEA. CDR3: CSVLDISYEQYF.

The V call is TRBV14, the J call TRBJ2-7. Germline V gene sequence: CDR1 SGHDN, CDR2 FVKESK. This CDR3 has 14 amino acids. The CDR3: CASSPWYSSYEQYF.

The rearrangement uses TRBV19 and TRBJ2-5; no DNA is available, so the TRBD1 call from TCRdb remains unchecked. Germline-derived CDR1 and CDR2 are LNHDA and SQIVND (reference sequence). The CDR3 length is 13 residues. This CDR3 reads CATKTAAQETQYF.

CDR3 in amino acids: CASNPQGIYGYTF. The genes are TRBV11-2 and TRBJ1-2; lacking DNA, the TRBD1 call made by TCRdb goes unchecked. This CDR3 has 13 residues. Germline CDR1 reads SGHAT; CDR2 reads FQNNGV.

The chain recombines TRBV6-2 or TRBV6-3 with TRBJ1-4. Germline-derived CDR1 and CDR2 are MNHEY and SVGEGT. CDR3 length equals 14 residues. The CDR3 loop reads CASSLQPTNEKLFF.

The V and J genes are TRBV29-1 and TRBJ1-1. The germline gives CDR1 SQVTM, CDR2 ANQGSEA. This CDR3 region has 11 residues. The CDR3 reads CSVEAGTEAFF.

The chain joins TRBV7-9 to TRBJ2-1; TCRdb indicates TRBD2, and absent DNA this call remains unverified. This CDR3 is 14 amino acids long. Germline assignment: CDR1 SEHNR and CDR2 FQNEAQ (reference sequence). The CDR3 spells CASSLLRLAHAQFF.

The gene calls are TRBV5-1 and TRBJ1-2; TCRdb's assignment of TRBD1 cannot be checked, as there is no DNA. The germline gives CDR1 SGHRS, CDR2 YFSETQ. This CDR3 spans 15 amino acids. The CDR3 loop is CASSTGQGLDYGYTF.

The chain recombines TRBV5-1 with TRBJ2-1. The CDR3 is 15 residues long. Germline values: CDR1 SGHRS, CDR2 YFSETQ. CDR3 sequence: CASSHRDSSYNEQFF. Full variable domain (missing parts from reference TRBV5-1 and TRBJ2-1): KAGVTQTPRYLIKTRGQQVTLSCSPISGHRSVSWYQQTPGQGLQFLFEYFSETQRNKGNFPGRFSGRQFSNSRSEMNVSTLELGDSALYLCASSHRDSSYNEQFFGPGTRLTVL.

The chain employs TRBV4-2 and TRBJ2-7; TCRdb calls TRBD1, which cannot be checked without DNA. Per the germline V gene, CDR1 is LGHNA and CDR2 is YNFKEQ. The CDR3 has 16 amino acids. CDR3 residues: CASSQQARDSSYEQYF.

The chain combines TRBV5-1 with TRBJ1-1; lacking DNA, the TRBD1 call made by TCRdb goes unchecked. Germline CDR1 is SGHRS and CDR2 is YFSETQ. The CDR3 loop spans 15 amino acids. The CDR3 loop reads CASSFGTGIGTEAFF.

The chain links TRBV3-1 to TRBJ2-7. Looked up from germline, CDR1 is LGHDT and CDR2 is YNNKEL (reference sequence). The CDR3 sequence is 14 residues long. The CDR3: CASSQDSGSYEQYF.

This chain uses TRBV15 with TRBJ1-1; as DNA is missing, the TRBD1 call by TCRdb cannot be tested. The CDR3 covers 12 residues. CDR1 is LNHNV, CDR2 YYDKDF, per germline (reference sequence). CDR3 protein: CATSIQGTEAFF. The full variable domain, in which reference TRBV15 and TRBJ1-1 provide the parts outside the CDR3, is DAMVIQNPRYQVTQFGKPVTLSCSQTLNHNVMYWYQQKSSQAPKLLFHYYDKDFNNEADTPDNFQSRRPNTSFCFLDIRSPGLGDTAMYLCATSIQGTEAFFGQGTRLTVV.

The V gene is TRBV19, the J gene TRBJ2-2; without DNA, the TCRdb call of TRBD1 cannot be checked. This CDR3 is 14 amino acids long. The germline V gene encodes CDR1 LNHDA and CDR2 SQIVND (reference sequence). CDR3 sequence: CASTLDRNTGELFF.

The chain combines TRBV7-2 with TRBJ2-7; TCRdb proposes TRBD1, but this gene call is untestable without DNA. CDR3 length: 16 amino acids. CDR1 is SGHTA, CDR2 FQGNSA, per germline. The CDR3 here is CASSSGQGFVGSEQYF.

V and J are TRBV2 and TRBJ2-1. Germline V gives CDR1 SNHLY, CDR2 FYNNEI. The CDR3 sequence is 15 residues long. The CDR3 is CASSVGKNGIDEQFF.

This chain joins TRBV19 and TRBJ1-5. The CDR3 totals 13 residues. Germline CDR1 and CDR2: LNHDA and SQIVND (reference sequence). The chain's CDR3 is CASSIVLYQPQHF.

V gene TRBV2 combines with J gene TRBJ2-1; TCRdb designates TRBD2, a call that cannot be tested without DNA. The CDR3 length is 18 residues. CDR1 and CDR2 from the germline V gene are SNHLY and FYNNEI. The CDR3 reads CASSTGPSGGALRNEQFF.

This chain joins TRBV7-7 and TRBJ1-1; the TCRdb call, TRBD1, lacks DNA for checking. Germline loops: CDR1 SSHAT, CDR2 FNYEAQ (reference sequence). There are 14 residues in the CDR3. CDR3 residues: CASSPAGTCTEAFF.

V gene TRBV20-1 combines with J gene TRBJ2-1; TCRdb selects TRBD1, and the lack of DNA leaves this call unchecked. CDR3 length equals 16 residues. Germline loops: CDR1 DFQATT, CDR2 SNEGSKA (reference sequence). CDR3 protein: CSARGTGWQTYNEPFF.

The V gene is TRBV29-1, the J gene TRBJ2-7. CDR1 and CDR2 from the germline V gene are SQVTM and ANQGSEA. The CDR3 is 12 residues long. This CDR3 is CSVEDQPDEQYF.